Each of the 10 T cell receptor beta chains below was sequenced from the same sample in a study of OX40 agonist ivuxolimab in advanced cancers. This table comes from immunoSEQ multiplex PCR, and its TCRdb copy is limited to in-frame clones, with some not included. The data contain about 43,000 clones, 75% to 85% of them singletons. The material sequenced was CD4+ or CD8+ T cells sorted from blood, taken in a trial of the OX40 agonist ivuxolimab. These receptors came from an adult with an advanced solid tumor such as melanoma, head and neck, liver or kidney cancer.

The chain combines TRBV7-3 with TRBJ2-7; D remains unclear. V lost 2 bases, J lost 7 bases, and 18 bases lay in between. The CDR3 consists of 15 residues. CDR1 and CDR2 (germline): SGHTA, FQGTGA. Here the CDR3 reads CASSLAFGFRREQYF. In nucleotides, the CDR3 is TGTGCCAGCAGCTTAGCTTTTGGGTTTCGCAGGGAGCAGTACTTC.

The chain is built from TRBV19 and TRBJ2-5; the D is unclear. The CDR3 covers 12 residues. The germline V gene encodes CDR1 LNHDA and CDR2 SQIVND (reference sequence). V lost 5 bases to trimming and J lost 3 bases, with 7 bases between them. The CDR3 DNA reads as TGTGCCAGTAGTTTAGCCGAAGAGACCCAGTACTTC. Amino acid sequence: CASSLAEETQYF.

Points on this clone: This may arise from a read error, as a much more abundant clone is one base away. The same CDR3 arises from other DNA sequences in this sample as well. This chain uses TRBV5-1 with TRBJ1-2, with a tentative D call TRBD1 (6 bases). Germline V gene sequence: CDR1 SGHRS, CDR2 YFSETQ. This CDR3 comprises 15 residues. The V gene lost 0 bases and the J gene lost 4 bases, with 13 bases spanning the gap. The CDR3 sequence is CASSLGVGGAYGYTF. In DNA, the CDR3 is TGCGCCAGCAGCTTGGGGGTGGGGGGCGCCTATGGCTACACCTTC.

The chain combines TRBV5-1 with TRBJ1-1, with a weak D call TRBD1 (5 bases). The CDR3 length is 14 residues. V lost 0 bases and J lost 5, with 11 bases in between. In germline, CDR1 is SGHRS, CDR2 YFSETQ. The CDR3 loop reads CASSLEGRDTEAFF. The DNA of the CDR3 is TGCGCCAGCAGCTTGGAGGGGCGGGATACTGAAGCTTTCTTT.

In DNA, the CDR3 is TGCGCCAGCAGTCTGGGACATACCTACGAGCAGTACTTC. This encodes CASSLGHTYEQYF. V is TRBV23-1 and J is TRBJ2-7; possibly TRBD1 for D (6 bases). TRBV23-1 qualifies as an ORF whose function is uncertain. This CDR3 is built from 13 residues. Trimming removed 4 bases from V and 2 bases from J, with 9 bases in between.

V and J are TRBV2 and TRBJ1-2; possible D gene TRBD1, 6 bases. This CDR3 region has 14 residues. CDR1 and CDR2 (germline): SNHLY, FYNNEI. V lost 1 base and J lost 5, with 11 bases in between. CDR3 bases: TGTGCCAGCAGTGAAGACGGGACAAGTTATGGCTACACCTTC. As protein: CASSEDGTSYGYTF.

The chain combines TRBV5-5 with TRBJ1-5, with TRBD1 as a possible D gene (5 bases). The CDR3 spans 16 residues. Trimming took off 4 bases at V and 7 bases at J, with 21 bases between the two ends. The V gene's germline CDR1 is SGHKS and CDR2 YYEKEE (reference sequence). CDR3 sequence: CASSPDPGGYGQPQHF. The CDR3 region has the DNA TGTGCCAGCAGCCCGGACCCCGGGGGATATGGACAGCCCCAGCATTTT.

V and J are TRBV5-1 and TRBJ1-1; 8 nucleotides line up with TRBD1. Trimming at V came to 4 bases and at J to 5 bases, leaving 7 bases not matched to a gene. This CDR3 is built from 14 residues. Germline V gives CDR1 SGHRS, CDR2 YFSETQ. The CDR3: CASSRQGAGTEAFF. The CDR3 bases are TGCGCCAGCAGCCGGCAGGGGGCAGGGACTGAAGCTTTCTTT.

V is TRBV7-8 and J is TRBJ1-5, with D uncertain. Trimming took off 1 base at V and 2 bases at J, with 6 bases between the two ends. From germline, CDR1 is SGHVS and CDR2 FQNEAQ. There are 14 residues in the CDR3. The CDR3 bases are TGTGCCAGCAGCTTAGTCAACGGCAATCAGCCCCAGCATTTT. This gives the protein CASSLVNGNQPQHF.

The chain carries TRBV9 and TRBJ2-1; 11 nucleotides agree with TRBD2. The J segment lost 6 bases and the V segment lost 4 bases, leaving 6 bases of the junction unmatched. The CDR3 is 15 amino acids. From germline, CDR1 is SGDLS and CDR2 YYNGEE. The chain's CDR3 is CASSSTSGSFNEQFF. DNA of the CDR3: TGTGCCAGCAGCTCTACTAGCGGGAGTTTCAATGAGCAGTTCTTC.